This T cell receptor (beta chain) was obtained from a study of T cell responses to AZD1222 COVID-19 vaccine. Points from the study as a whole: Mapped onto spike, vaccine-associated CD4 TCRs spanned it and were dominant at 160-218 and 743-854. Spike-specific TCRs gained breadth and depth after people received two AZD1222 doses. Donors were chiefly white British, with a greater number of females, and clonal diversity was perhaps underestimated. Unmutated variant regions are reportedly targeted by nearly half of spike-specific TCRs.

Germline assignment: CDR1 SGHTA and CDR2 FQGTGA. The V gene lost 8 bases and the J gene lost 5 bases, with 15 bases spanning the gap. The CDR3 contains 13 residues. This clone was seen just once. No antigen is known for it. Method: immunoSEQ multiplex PCR; TCRdb's copy keeps in-frame clones and lacks some. Of roughly 20,000 clones in the sample, around 82% were seen once. The chain has TRBV7-3 and TRBJ2-5; possibly TRBD2 for D (7 bases). Sequences were derived from peripheral blood, sampled on day 0 of AZD1222 vaccination. The origin of this receptor is an adult in good health. The DNA of the CDR3 is TGTGCCAGCTCCGGGGGGCCAGGGGAGACCCAGTACTTC. Its protein product is CASSGGPGETQYF. Full variable domain (remainder filled in from reference TRBV7-3 and TRBJ2-5): GAGVSQTPSNKVTEKGKYVELRCDPISGHTALYWYRQSLGQGPEFLIYFQGTGAADDSGLPNDRFFAVRPEGSVSTLKIQRTERGDSAVYLCASSGGPGETQYFGPGTRLLVL.